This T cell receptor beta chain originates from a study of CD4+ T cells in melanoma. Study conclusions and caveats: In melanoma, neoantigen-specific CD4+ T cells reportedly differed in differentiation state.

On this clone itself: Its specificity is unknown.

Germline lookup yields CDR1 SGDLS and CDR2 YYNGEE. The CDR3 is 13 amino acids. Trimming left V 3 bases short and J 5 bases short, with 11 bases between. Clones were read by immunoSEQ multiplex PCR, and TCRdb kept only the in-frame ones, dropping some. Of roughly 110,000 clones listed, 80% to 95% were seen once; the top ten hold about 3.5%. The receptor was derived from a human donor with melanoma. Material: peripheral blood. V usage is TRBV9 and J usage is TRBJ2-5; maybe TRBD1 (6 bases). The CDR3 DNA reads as TGTGCCAGCAGCGCTACAGGGTTGGAGACCCAGTACTTC. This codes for CASSATGLETQYF.